These T cell receptor beta chains were read from a single sample in a study of identical twins. TCRdb reprocessed the 5' RACE reads with MiXCR, giving one entry per CDR3 protein. The data show roughly 570,000 distinct CDR3 sequences, with over 8.5% seen just once and around 3.1% held by the top ten. This sample also appeared in a second study, on yellow fever vaccine responses in identical twins.

Source material: PBMCs. Source of these receptors: a woman aged 18-29 years in good health. CDR3s leave out the opening cysteine and the closing phenylalanine or tryptophan.

>TRBV25-1|TRBJ2-2
ASSESFRVTGELF
>TRBV6-1|TRBJ2-7
ASTSSDRTYEQY
>TRBV5-1|TRBJ2-3
ASSPRGSGGGTDTQY
>TRBV2|TRBJ2-1
ASSEGSEYYNEQF
>TRBV20-1|TRBJ2-7
SAFGGQGRYEQY
>TRBV20-1|TRBJ2-7
SAPGPYEQY
>TRBV20-1|TRBJ2-3
RGSSGSGGTDTQY
>TRBV2|TRBJ2-2
ASSGRGTGELF
>TRBV3-1|TRBJ2-6
ASSQLGTGDSGANVLT
>TRBV5-5|TRBJ2-1
ASSFLVLRRQGVNEQF
>TRBV6-2/TRBV6-3|TRBJ2-7
ASINGGGPSYEQY
>TRBV12-3/TRBV12-4|TRBJ1-4
ASSSPGRGNEKLF
>TRBV29-1|TRBJ2-7
SVAHRDYYEQY
>TRBV28|TRBJ2-1
ASSLGSGNEQF
>TRBV5-1|TRBJ2-1
ASSQGLAGGVLNEQF
>TRBV29-1|TRBJ1-2
SVDGTGENYGYT